The present entry profiles one T cell receptor beta chain with its context. Its matching antigen is unknown. This specimen belongs to a study of OX40 agonist ivuxolimab in advanced cancers. Across the study: People in dose escalation had one of these cancers: hepatocellular carcinoma, melanoma, renal cell or head and neck cancer.

TCRdb's table, derived via immunoSEQ multiplex PCR, lists solely in-frame clones and lacks some. Among approximately 120,000 clones, 92% were seen once, and the ten largest hold about 0.81%. General observations from the study: Patients with a partial response at 0.1-3.0 mg/kg had among the lowest clonal expansion. The CD4+ and CD8+ T cells in the blood had expanded clonally by week 6 at 0.1 to 3.0 mg/kg.

Germline assignment: CDR1 MNHEY and CDR2 SMNVEV (reference sequence). This CDR3 is built from 15 residues. V dropped 7 bases and J dropped 0 bases, with 14 bases sitting between them. The rearrangement joins TRBV27 to TRBJ2-3; D perhaps matches TRBD2 (7 bases). This TCR was recovered from an adult with an advanced solid tumor such as melanoma, head and neck, liver or kidney cancer. The sample here was CD4+ or CD8+ T cells sorted from blood, taken in a trial of the OX40 agonist ivuxolimab. CDR3 loop: CASKRAGASTDTQYF. The CDR3 DNA sequence: TGTGCCAGCAAAAGGGCGGGGGCAAGCACAGATACGCAGTATTTT.